This is a list of T cell receptor beta chains from one sample in a study of T cell changes during pregnancy in multiple sclerosis. Measured with immunoSEQ multiplex PCR; TCRdb has only the in-frame clones, and not every one. The table lists 20,000 to 25,000 clones, 85% to 90% of them singletons. This sample comprised CD8+ T cells from peripheral blood mononuclear cells, obtained before pregnancy. All receptors derive from a female donor with multiple sclerosis, enrolled in a pregnancy study. Both conserved end residues are trimmed from each CDR3. Each record gives: J gene, V gene, CDR3 protein.

j_call: TRBJ1-2; v_call: TRBV19; cdr3_aa: ASSVTGTGEFRGGYT
j_call: TRBJ1-5; v_call: TRBV28; cdr3_aa: ASSLGGDGNQPQH
j_call: TRBJ1-1; v_call: TRBV28; cdr3_aa: ASSLWAGQEVRGSTEAF
j_call: TRBJ2-7; v_call: TRBV7-2; cdr3_aa: ASSPPLAAAYEQY
j_call: TRBJ2-3; v_call: TRBV28; cdr3_aa: ASSPPDRDTDTQY
j_call: TRBJ2-3; v_call: TRBV5-6; cdr3_aa: ASSLRQGLEDTQY
j_call: TRBJ1-2; v_call: TRBV4-1; cdr3_aa: ASSLRDRHYGYT
j_call: TRBJ1-1; v_call: TRBV27; cdr3_aa: ASSWDRNTEAF
j_call: TRBJ1-4; v_call: TRBV9; cdr3_aa: ASSSRDKNYEKLF
j_call: TRBJ2-3; v_call: TRBV7-8; cdr3_aa: ASSALLAGVTDTQY
j_call: TRBJ1-5; v_call: TRBV18; cdr3_aa: ASSPLPIEAQPQH
j_call: TRBJ1-1; v_call: TRBV4-1; cdr3_aa: ASSQVFRRETEAF
j_call: TRBJ2-1; v_call: TRBV6-4; cdr3_aa: ASSDSALSSYNEQF
j_call: TRBJ2-2; v_call: TRBV2; cdr3_aa: ASSNPGLAGDWTGELF
j_call: TRBJ2-7; v_call: TRBV10-3; cdr3_aa: AIGRILGLSYEQY
j_call: TRBJ2-1; v_call: TRBV4-1; cdr3_aa: ASSPLDSSYNEQF
j_call: TRBJ2-2; v_call: TRBV10-1; cdr3_aa: ASSEDQGRTGELF
j_call: TRBJ1-1; v_call: TRBV10-3; cdr3_aa: AISPGTGVDTEAF
j_call: TRBJ2-1; v_call: TRBV30; cdr3_aa: AWMTSGNNEQF
j_call: TRBJ2-1; v_call: TRBV7-8; cdr3_aa: ASSGSGSYNEQF
j_call: TRBJ2-2; v_call: TRBV5-5; cdr3_aa: ASSSPGQTFANTGELF
j_call: TRBJ2-1; v_call: TRBV14; cdr3_aa: ASSQGVGGANEQF
j_call: TRBJ2-1; v_call: TRBV4-3; cdr3_aa: ASSQDRGIRFNEQF
j_call: TRBJ1-1; v_call: TRBV19; cdr3_aa: ASSTPSDRGRFMNTEAF
j_call: TRBJ2-1; v_call: TRBV9; cdr3_aa: ARGLAGVLCEQF
j_call: TRBJ2-7; v_call: TRBV21-1; cdr3_aa: ASSKAWAGGKEQY
j_call: TRBJ1-2; v_call: TRBV7-9; cdr3_aa: ASSLEDPGGNYGYT
j_call: TRBJ1-4; v_call: TRBV7-9; cdr3_aa: ASSLIQGRNEKLF
j_call: TRBJ1-2; v_call: TRBV30; cdr3_aa: AWREGFYGYT
j_call: TRBJ1-2; v_call: TRBV2; cdr3_aa: AKREKRTGKDSDGYT
j_call: TRBJ2-1; v_call: TRBV2; cdr3_aa: ASRSVHQGYEQF
j_call: TRBJ1-1; v_call: TRBV29-1; cdr3_aa: SVADSFTEAF
j_call: TRBJ2-1; v_call: TRBV6-4; cdr3_aa: ATSQGYEQF
j_call: TRBJ2-5; v_call: TRBV11-2; cdr3_aa: ASSLLAGLQETQY
j_call: TRBJ1-1; v_call: TRBV2; cdr3_aa: ASSSDRGGWNTEAF
j_call: TRBJ1-1; v_call: TRBV27; cdr3_aa: ASRTGGTEAF
j_call: TRBJ2-1; v_call: TRBV5-1; cdr3_aa: ASSLDGDLNNEQF
j_call: TRBJ1-1; v_call: TRBV19; cdr3_aa: ASSIGLKGRGNTEAF
j_call: TRBJ1-2; v_call: TRBV19; cdr3_aa: ASSIQGAGYGYT
j_call: TRBJ2-1; v_call: TRBV5-1; cdr3_aa: ASSILAGVSSYNEQF
j_call: TRBJ2-6; v_call: TRBV7-8; cdr3_aa: ASSSSRVPRSGANVLT
j_call: TRBJ2-5; v_call: TRBV29-1; cdr3_aa: SVETPGSETQY
j_call: TRBJ2-7; v_call: TRBV2; cdr3_aa: ASGTSGVYEQY
j_call: TRBJ2-1; v_call: TRBV5-1; cdr3_aa: ASSLVLAGDYNEQF
j_call: TRBJ2-7; v_call: TRBV19; cdr3_aa: ASSTLLTGEQY